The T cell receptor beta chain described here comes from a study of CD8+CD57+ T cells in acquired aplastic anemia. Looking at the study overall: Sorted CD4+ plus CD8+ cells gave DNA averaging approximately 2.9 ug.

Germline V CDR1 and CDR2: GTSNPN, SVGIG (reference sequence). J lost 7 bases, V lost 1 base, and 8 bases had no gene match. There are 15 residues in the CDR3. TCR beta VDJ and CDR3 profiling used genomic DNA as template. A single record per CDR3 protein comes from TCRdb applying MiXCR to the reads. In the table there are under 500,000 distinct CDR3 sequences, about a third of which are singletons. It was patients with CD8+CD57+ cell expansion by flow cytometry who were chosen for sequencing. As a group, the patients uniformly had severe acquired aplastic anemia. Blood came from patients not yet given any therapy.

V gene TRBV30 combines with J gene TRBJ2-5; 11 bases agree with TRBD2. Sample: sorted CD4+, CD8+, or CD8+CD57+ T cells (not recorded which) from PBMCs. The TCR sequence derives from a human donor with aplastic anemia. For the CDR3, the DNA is TGTGCCTGGAGTGGACTAGCGGGGTCCTCGTGGACCCAGTACTTC. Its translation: CAWSGLAGSSWTQYF.